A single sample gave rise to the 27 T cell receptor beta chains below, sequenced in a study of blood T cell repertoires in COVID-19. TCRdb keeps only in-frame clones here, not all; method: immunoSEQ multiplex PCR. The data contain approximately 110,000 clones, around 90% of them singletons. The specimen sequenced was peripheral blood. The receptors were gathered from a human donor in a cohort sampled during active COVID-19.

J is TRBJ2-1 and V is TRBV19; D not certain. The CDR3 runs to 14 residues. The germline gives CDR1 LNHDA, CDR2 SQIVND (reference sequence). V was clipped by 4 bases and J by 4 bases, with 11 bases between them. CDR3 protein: CASSTPVTYNEQFF. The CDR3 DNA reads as TGTGCCAGTAGTACACCTGTAACTTACAATGAGCAGTTCTTC.

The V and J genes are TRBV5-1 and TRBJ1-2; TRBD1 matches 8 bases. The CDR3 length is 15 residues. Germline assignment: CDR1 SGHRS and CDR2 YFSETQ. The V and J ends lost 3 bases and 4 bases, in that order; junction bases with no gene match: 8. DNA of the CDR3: TGCGCCAGCAGCTCCCGACAGGGGTCGATCTATGGCTACACCTTC. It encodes CASSSRQGSIYGYTF.

This chain's CDR3 is CASSSRGTYEQYF. CDR3 bases: TGTGCCAGCAGCTCCCGGGGGACCTACGAGCAGTACTTC. V usage is TRBV7-9 and J usage is TRBJ2-7; TRBD2 is a possible D gene (6 bases). Per germline, CDR1 SEHNR and CDR2 FQNEAQ (reference sequence). The CDR3 has 13 residues. The germline V and J ends were trimmed by 4 bases and 2 bases, with 9 bases remaining between them.

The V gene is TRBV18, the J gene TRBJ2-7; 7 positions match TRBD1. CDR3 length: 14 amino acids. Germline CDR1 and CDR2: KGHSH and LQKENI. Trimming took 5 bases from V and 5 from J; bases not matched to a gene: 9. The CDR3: CASSAMTGYHEQYF. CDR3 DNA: TGTGCCAGCTCAGCTATGACAGGGTACCACGAGCAGTACTTC.

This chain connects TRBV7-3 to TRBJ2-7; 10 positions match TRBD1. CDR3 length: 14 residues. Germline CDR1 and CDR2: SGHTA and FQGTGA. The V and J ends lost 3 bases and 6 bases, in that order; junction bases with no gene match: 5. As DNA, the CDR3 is TGTGCCAGCAGCTTCGCGGGACAGGGGAGCGAGCAGTACTTC. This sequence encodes CASSFAGQGSEQYF.

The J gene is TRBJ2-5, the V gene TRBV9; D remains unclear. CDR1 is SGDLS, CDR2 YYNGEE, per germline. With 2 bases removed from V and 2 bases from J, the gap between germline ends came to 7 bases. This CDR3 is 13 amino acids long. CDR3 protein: CASSVSQQETQYF. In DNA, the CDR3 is TGTGCCAGCAGCGTTTCCCAGCAAGAGACCCAGTACTTC.

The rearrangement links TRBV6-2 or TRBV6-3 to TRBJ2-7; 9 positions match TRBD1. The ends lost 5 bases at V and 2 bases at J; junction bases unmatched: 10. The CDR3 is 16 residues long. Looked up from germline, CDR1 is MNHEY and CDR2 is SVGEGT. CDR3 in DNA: TGTGCCAGCAGTGACTGGACAGGGGTCCACCCCTACGAGCAGTACTTC. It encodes CASSDWTGVHPYEQYF.

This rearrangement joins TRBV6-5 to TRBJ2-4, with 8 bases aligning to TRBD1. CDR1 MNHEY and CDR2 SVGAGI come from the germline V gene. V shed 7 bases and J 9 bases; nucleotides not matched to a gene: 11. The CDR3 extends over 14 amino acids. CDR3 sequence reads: CASTPGQGGFIQYF. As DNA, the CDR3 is TGTGCCAGCACCCCCGGACAGGGTGGGTTCATTCAGTACTTC.

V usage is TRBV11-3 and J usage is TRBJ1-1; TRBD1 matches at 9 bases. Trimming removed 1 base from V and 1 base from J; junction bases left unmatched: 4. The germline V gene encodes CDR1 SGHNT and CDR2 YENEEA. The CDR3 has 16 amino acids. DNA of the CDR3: TGTGCCAGCAGCTTAGCCCTGGGACAGGGGAACACTGAAGCTTTCTTT. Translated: CASSLALGQGNTEAFF.

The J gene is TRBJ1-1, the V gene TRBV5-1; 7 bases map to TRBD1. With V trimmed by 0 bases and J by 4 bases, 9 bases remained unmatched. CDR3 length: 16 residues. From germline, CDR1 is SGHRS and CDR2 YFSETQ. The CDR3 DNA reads TGCGCCAGCAGCTTGGCAGGGGGTTACTTAGGCACTGAAGCTTTCTTT. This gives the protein CASSLAGGYLGTEAFF.

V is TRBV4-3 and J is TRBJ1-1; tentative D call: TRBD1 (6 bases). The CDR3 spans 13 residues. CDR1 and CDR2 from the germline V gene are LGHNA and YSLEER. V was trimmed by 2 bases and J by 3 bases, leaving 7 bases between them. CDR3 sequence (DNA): TGCGCCAGCAGCCAAAAGGGGGACACTGAAGCTTTCTTT. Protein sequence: CASSQKGDTEAFF.

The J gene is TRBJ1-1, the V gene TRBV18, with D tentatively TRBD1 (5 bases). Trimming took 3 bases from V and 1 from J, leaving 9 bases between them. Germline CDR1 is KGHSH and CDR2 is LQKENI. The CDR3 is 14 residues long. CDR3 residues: CASSPSGQNTEAFF. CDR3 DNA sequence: TGTGCCAGCTCACCTAGTGGACAGAACACTGAAGCTTTCTTT.

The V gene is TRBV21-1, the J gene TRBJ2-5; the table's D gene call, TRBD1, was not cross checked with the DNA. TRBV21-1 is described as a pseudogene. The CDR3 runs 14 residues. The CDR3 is CASSRSGDGETQYF. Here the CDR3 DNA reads TGTGCCAGCAGTCGATCAGGGGATGGTGAGACCCAGTACTTC.

The CDR3 is CATSDSGTGAYEQYF. The CDR3 coding sequence is TGTGCCACCAGTGATTCCGGGACAGGGGCCTACGAGCAGTACTTC. The chain has TRBV24-1 and TRBJ2-7, with TRBD1 matching 10 bases. Losses at the gene ends were 2 bases for V and 2 bases for J; bases not matched to a gene: 2. CDR3 size: 15 residues. From germline, CDR1 is KGHDR and CDR2 SFDVKD.

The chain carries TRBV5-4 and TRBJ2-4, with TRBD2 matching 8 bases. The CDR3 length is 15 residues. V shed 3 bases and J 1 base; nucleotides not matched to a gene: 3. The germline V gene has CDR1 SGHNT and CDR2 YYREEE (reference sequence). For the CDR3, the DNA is TGTGCCAGCAGCTCCGGGACTAGTGCCAAAAACATTCAGTACTTC. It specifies CASSSGTSAKNIQYF.

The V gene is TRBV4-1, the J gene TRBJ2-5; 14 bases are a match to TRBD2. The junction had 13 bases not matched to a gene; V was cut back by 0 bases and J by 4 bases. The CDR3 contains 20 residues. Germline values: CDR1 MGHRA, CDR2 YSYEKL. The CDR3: CASSQEIPGTSGRFLETQYF. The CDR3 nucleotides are TGCGCCAGCAGCCAAGAGATCCCCGGGACTAGCGGGAGATTTTTAGAGACCCAGTACTTC.

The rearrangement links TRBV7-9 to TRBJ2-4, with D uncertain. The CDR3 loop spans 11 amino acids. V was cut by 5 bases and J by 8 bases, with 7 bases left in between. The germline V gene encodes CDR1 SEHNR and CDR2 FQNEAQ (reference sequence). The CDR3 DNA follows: TGTGCCAGCAGCCCCCGGGACATTCAGTACTTC. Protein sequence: CASSPRDIQYF. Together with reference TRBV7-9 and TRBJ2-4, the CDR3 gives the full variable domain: DTGVSQNPRHKITKRGQNVTFRCDPISEHNRLYWYRQTLGQGPEFLTYFQNEAQLEKSRLLSDRFSAERPKGSFSTLEIQRTEQGDSAMYLCASSPRDIQYFGAGTRLSVL.

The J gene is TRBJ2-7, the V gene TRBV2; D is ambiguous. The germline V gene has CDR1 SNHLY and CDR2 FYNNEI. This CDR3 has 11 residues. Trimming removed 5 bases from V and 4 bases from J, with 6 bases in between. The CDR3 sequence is CASSSGYEQYF. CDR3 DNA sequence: TGTGCCAGCAGTTCCGGGTACGAGCAGTACTTC.

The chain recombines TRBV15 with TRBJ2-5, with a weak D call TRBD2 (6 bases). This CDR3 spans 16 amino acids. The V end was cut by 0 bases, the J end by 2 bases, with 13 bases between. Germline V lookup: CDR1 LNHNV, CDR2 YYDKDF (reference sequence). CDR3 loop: CATSRDRTTPQETQYF. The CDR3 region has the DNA TGTGCCACCAGCAGAGACCGGACTACCCCTCAAGAGACCCAGTACTTC.

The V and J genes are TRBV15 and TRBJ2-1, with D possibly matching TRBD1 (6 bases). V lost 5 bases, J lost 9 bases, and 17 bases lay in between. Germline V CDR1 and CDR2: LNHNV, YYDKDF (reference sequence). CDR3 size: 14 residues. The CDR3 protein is CATSGWDTVGEQFF. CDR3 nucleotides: TGTGCCACCAGCGGGTGGGACACCGTCGGTGAGCAGTTCTTC. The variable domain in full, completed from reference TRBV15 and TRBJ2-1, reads DAMVIQNPRYQVTQFGKPVTLSCSQTLNHNVMYWYQQKSSQAPKLLFHYYDKDFNNEADTPDNFQSRRPNTSFCFLDIRSPGLGDTAMYLCATSGWDTVGEQFFGPGTRLTVL.

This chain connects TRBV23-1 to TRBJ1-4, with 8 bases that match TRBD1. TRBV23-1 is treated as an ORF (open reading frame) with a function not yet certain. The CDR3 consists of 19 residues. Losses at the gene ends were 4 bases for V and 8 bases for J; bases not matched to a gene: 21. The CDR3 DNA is TGCGCCAGCAGTCTCCCCCCCCCAGGGGGCTTTGCTCGGCGGGAAAAACTGTTTTTT. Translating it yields CASSLPPPGGFARREKLFF.

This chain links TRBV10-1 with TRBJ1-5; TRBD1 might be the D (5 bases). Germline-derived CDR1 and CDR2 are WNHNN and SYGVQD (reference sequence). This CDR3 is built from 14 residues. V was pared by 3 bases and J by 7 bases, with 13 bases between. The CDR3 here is CASSDLGEGQPQHF. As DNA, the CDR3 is TGCGCCAGCAGTGATTTGGGGGAGGGCCAGCCCCAGCATTTT.

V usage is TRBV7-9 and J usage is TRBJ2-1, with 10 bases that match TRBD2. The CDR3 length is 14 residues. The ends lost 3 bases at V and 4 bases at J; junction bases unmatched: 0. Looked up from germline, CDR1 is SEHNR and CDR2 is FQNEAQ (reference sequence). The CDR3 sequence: CASSFSGGYNEQFF. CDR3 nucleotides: TGTGCCAGCAGCTTTAGCGGGGGGTACAATGAGCAGTTCTTC. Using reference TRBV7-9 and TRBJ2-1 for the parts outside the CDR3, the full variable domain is DTGVSQNPRHKITKRGQNVTFRCDPISEHNRLYWYRQTLGQGPEFLTYFQNEAQLEKSRLLSDRFSAERPKGSFSTLEIQRTEQGDSAMYLCASSFSGGYNEQFFGPGTRLTVL.

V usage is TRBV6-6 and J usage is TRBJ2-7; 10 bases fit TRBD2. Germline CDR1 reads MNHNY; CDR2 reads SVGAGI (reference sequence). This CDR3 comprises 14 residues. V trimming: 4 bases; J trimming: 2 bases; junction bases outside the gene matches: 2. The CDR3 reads CASSSLAGTYEQYF. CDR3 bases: TGTGCCAGCAGTTCACTAGCGGGGACCTACGAGCAGTACTTC.

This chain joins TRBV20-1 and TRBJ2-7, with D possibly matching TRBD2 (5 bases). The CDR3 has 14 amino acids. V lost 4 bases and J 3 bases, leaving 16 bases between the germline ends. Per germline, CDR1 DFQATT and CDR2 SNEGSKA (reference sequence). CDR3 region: CSAIELAGIYEQYF. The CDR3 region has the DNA TGCAGTGCTATTGAACTCGCCGGGATCTACGAGCAGTACTTC.

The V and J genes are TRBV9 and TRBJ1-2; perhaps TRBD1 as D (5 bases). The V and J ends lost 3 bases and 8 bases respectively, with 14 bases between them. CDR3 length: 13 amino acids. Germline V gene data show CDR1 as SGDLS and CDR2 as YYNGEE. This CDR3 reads CASSASTVSGYTF. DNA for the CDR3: TGTGCCAGCAGCGCTTCGACAGTGAGCGGCTACACCTTC.

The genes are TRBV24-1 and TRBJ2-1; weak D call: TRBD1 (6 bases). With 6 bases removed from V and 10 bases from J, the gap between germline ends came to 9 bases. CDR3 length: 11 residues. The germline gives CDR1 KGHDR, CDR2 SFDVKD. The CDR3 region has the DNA TGTGCCACCAGTCGGACAGTAGAGCAGTTCTTC. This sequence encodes CATSRTVEQFF.